This TCR beta chain was documented in a study of T cell responses to AZD1222 COVID-19 vaccine. Here immunoSEQ multiplex PCR was the method, and the copy in TCRdb shows in-frame clones only, minus some. The sample has some 130,000 clones; over 85% are singletons. Study conclusions and caveats: No repertoire was sampled before or during the peak T cell response, only after it. It was only a handful of AZD1222 recipients who were seropositive at baseline. Epitopes outside B.1.351 and B.1.1.7 mutated regions reportedly drew nearly half of spike TCRs. Females outnumbered males among donors, who were mostly white British; clonal diversity was possibly underestimated.

For this clone: What it recognizes is unknown.

The receptor was isolated from an adult who received the AZD1222 COVID-19 vaccine. The material sequenced was peripheral blood, taken 28 days after the second AZD1222 dose.

The CDR3 protein is CASSEYNREISDTQYF. Here the CDR3 DNA reads TGCGCCAGCAGTGAGTACAACAGGGAAATCTCCGATACGCAGTATTTT. This rearrangement joins TRBV10-1 to TRBJ2-3, with D possibly being TRBD1 (6 bases). The CDR3 is made up of 16 amino acids. With 1 base removed from V and 6 bases from J, the gap between germline ends came to 17 bases. Germline-derived CDR1 and CDR2 are WNHNN and SYGVQD (reference sequence).